Following are 27 T cell receptor beta chains from one sample sequenced in a study of T cells in Graves' hyperthyroidism and ophthalmopathy. From RNA transcripts, TCR beta CDR3 regions were amplified. The TCR CDR3 first-round RT-PCR relied on the HTBI primer set. TCRdb processed the multiplex PCR reads anew with MiXCR; each CDR3 protein has one entry. The sample consists of 340,000 or so distinct CDR3 sequences, over 20% of them appearing once. Sequenced material: blood. The receptors stem from a woman in her forties or fifties with Graves' hyperthyroidism.

This sequence joins TRBV20-1 and TRBJ2-3; TRBD2 matches at 13 bases. The J segment lost 7 bases and the V segment lost 5 bases, leaving 6 bases of the junction unmatched. The V gene's germline CDR1 is DFQATT and CDR2 SNEGSKA (reference sequence). This CDR3 is 14 amino acids long. The CDR3 nucleotides read TGCAGTGCTTCGACTAGCGGGGGGCGAAATACGCAGTATTTT. It is translated as CSASTSGGRNTQYF.

This clonotype was counted many times. V and J are TRBV3-1 and TRBJ1-5, with D possibly matching TRBD1 (6 bases). Germline-derived CDR1 and CDR2 are LGHDT and YNNKEL (reference sequence). The length of the CDR3 is 14 residues. Trimming cost V 3 bases and J 0 bases, with 6 bases left between them. CDR3 loop: CASSHRGSNQPQHF. CDR3 sequence (DNA): TGTGCCAGCAGCCACAGGGGTAGCAATCAGCCCCAGCATTTT.

This clonotype has more than one count but fewer than ten. The chain couples TRBV9 to TRBJ2-6, with TRBD1 matching over 8 bases. Looked up from germline, CDR1 is SGDLS and CDR2 is YYNGEE. Germline trimming cut 1 base from V and 0 bases from J; bases unmatched to any gene: 12. CDR3 length: 20 residues. The CDR3 here is CASSVFPSGQDISGANVLTF. In nucleotides, the CDR3 is TGTGCCAGCAGCGTATTCCCCTCGGGACAGGATATCTCTGGGGCCAACGTCCTGACTTTC.

This clonotype has a count of ten or more. The V gene is TRBV29-1, the J gene TRBJ1-6; the D is unclear. Between the trimmed V and J ends, which lost 6 bases and 0 bases, there was a span of 9 bases. This CDR3 has 14 residues. The V gene's germline CDR1 is SQVTM and CDR2 ANQGSEA. CDR3 DNA: TGCAGCGTCGCCGAGAGCTCCTATAATTCACCCCTCCACTTT. Protein sequence: CSVAESSYNSPLHF.

The gene calls are TRBV19 and TRBJ2-2, with TRBD1 as a possible D gene (7 bases). V was cut by 7 bases and J by 5 bases, with 11 bases left in between. The CDR3 runs to 13 residues. From germline, CDR1 is LNHDA and CDR2 SQIVND (reference sequence). CDR3 nucleotides: TGTGCCAGTACAGGGGGAGGAACCGGGGAGCTGTTTTTT. This sequence encodes CASTGGGTGELFF.

The V gene is TRBV25-1, the J gene TRBJ1-2; unclear D gene. Trimming stripped 2 bases from V and 6 bases from J, with 13 bases between. The CDR3 runs 14 residues. The germline V gene encodes CDR1 MGHDK and CDR2 SYGVNS. Here the CDR3 reads CASSEDGGSNGYTF. For the CDR3, the DNA is TGTGCCAGCAGTGAAGACGGAGGGTCAAATGGCTACACCTTC.

This clonotype came up many times. The chain combines TRBV5-1 with TRBJ2-1, with TRBD2 identical over 11 bases. The CDR3 runs to 15 residues. Germline V gives CDR1 SGHRS, CDR2 YFSETQ. Trimming cost V 1 base and J 4 bases; bases outside gene matches: 1. Here the CDR3 reads CASSLPSGGYNEQFF. DNA of the CDR3: TGCGCCAGCAGCTTGCCTAGCGGGGGGTACAATGAGCAGTTCTTC.

This clonotype was counted ten times or more. V and J are TRBV7-9 and TRBJ2-2; the match to TRBD2 covers 9 bases. V dropped 5 bases and J dropped 2; count of bases not matched to a gene: 3. Germline V gene data show CDR1 as SEHNR and CDR2 as FQNEAQ (reference sequence). This CDR3 is 15 amino acids long. The CDR3 DNA sequence: TGTGCCAGCAGCCTTAGCGGGAGTAACACCGGGGAGCTGTTTTTT. The encoded protein is CASSLSGSNTGELFF.

This clonotype was recorded a few times. The genes are TRBV9 and TRBJ2-7, with 12 bases that match TRBD2. V trimming: 1 base; J trimming: 2 bases; junction bases outside the gene matches: 4. There are 16 residues in the CDR3. Germline CDR1 SGDLS, CDR2 YYNGEE. The CDR3 here is CASSVPGLAGPYEQYF. The CDR3 DNA sequence: TGTGCCAGCAGCGTACCAGGACTAGCGGGGCCCTACGAGCAGTACTTC.

This clonotype was observed at least ten times. The chain combines TRBV3-1 with TRBJ1-3, with D unresolved. The CDR3 is 14 residues long. Trimming removed 4 bases from V and 0 bases from J, with 7 bases in between. Germline CDR1 is LGHDT and CDR2 is YNNKEL (reference sequence). The CDR3 spells CASSLHSSGNTIYF. In nucleotides, the CDR3 is TGTGCCAGCAGCCTCCATAGCTCTGGAAACACCATATATTTT.

This clonotype appeared many times. The chain joins TRBV30 to TRBJ2-7, with D possibly TRBD2 on 5 matching bases. In germline, CDR1 is GTSNPN, CDR2 SVGIG (reference sequence). The ends were cut back, 2 bases at V and 3 bases at J, with 8 bases in the middle. There are 12 residues in the CDR3. CDR3 protein: CAWSSGGYEQYF. In DNA, the CDR3 is TGTGCCTGGAGTTCCGGAGGCTACGAGCAGTACTTC.

This clonotype showed up many times. This chain connects TRBV6-1 to TRBJ1-1; D gene unclear. Germline values: CDR1 MNHNS, CDR2 SASEGT. The V and J ends lost 6 bases and 3 bases respectively, with 14 bases between them. The CDR3 is 14 amino acids. The CDR3 sequence: CASRSEWQDTEAFF. CDR3 nucleotides: TGTGCCAGCAGAAGTGAATGGCAAGACACTGAAGCTTTCTTT.

The table lists this clonotype with many counts. The gene calls are TRBV11-2 and TRBJ2-7, with D perhaps given as TRBD1 or TRBD2 (5 bases each). This CDR3 has 14 amino acids. V was cut by 5 bases and J by 7 bases, with 18 bases left in between. CDR1 SGHAT and CDR2 FQNNGV come from the germline V gene. In DNA, the CDR3 is TGTGCCAGCAGCCCATGGGACCCCTTAGGGGAGCAGTACTTC. Amino acids: CASSPWDPLGEQYF. Full variable domain (missing parts from reference TRBV11-2 and TRBJ2-7): EAGVAQSPRYKIIEKRQSVAFWCNPISGHATLYWYQQILGQGPKLLIQFQNNGVVDDSQLPKDRFSAERLKGVDSTLKIQPAKLEDSAVYLCASSPWDPLGEQYFGPGTRLTVT.

This chain links TRBV15 with TRBJ1-5; D remains unclear. Trimming took 6 bases from V and 1 from J, leaving 13 bases between them. CDR1 is LNHNV, CDR2 YYDKDF, per germline (reference sequence). CDR3 length equals 15 residues. The CDR3 coding sequence is TGTGCCACCAGTGGTGAGGGTTTGAGCAATCAGCCCCAGCATTTT. Its translation is CATSGEGLSNQPQHF.

This clonotype was recorded at least ten times. J is TRBJ2-7 and V is TRBV30, with unresolved D. Germline CDR1 reads GTSNPN; CDR2 reads SVGIG (reference sequence). Trimming pared 3 bases from V and 1 base from J, leaving 7 bases between. There are 12 residues in the CDR3. The CDR3 nucleotides read TGTGCCTGGAGAAGTACTTCCTACGAGCAGTACTTC. It is translated as CAWRSTSYEQYF.

This clonotype was detected many times. The chain is built from TRBV10-2 and TRBJ1-1; TRBD1 aligns across 9 bases. This CDR3 has 13 residues. CDR1 and CDR2 from the germline V gene are WSHSY and SAAADI. Germline trimming cut 6 bases from V and 3 bases from J; bases unmatched to any gene: 2. The CDR3 reads CASRDRGYTEAFF. The CDR3 DNA reads TGCGCCAGCAGGGACAGGGGCTACACTGAAGCTTTCTTT.

This clonotype occurred many times. The chain joins TRBV5-1 to TRBJ2-5, with 14 bases fitting TRBD2. The CDR3 is made up of 17 amino acids. Germline V gives CDR1 SGHRS, CDR2 YFSETQ. Germline trimming cut 7 bases from V and 1 base from J; bases unmatched to any gene: 9. CDR3 bases: TGCGCCAGCTCCGATGGGACTAGCGGGAGACTCCAAGAGACCCAGTACTTC. It codes for CASSDGTSGRLQETQYF.

This clonotype was seen ten or more times. V usage is TRBV7-9 and J usage is TRBJ1-5; D may be TRBD1 (6 bases). V was clipped by 4 bases and J by 3 bases, with 13 bases between them. The CDR3 loop spans 15 amino acids. The germline CDR1 and CDR2 sequences are SEHNR and FQNEAQ (reference sequence). The CDR3 nucleotides are TGTGCCAGCAGCTCACAGGGTGAGGACAATCAGCCCCAGCATTTT. It codes for CASSSQGEDNQPQHF.

This clonotype came up many times. V usage is TRBV5-6 and J usage is TRBJ2-7; D possibly corresponds to TRBD1 (6 bases). The V gene's germline CDR1 is SGHDT and CDR2 YYEEEE. The CDR3 loop spans 13 amino acids. V was clipped by 1 base and J by 5 bases, with 10 bases between them. The CDR3 reads CASSLPRGNEQYF. The CDR3 region has the DNA TGTGCCAGCAGCTTGCCCAGGGGCAACGAGCAGTACTTC.

In its sample, this clonotype was seen many times. The V call is TRBV5-1, the J call TRBJ2-5; no definite D call. This CDR3 comprises 13 residues. Germline CDR1 is SGHRS and CDR2 is YFSETQ. Trimming cost V 3 bases and J 2 bases, with 8 bases left between them. CDR3 DNA: TGCGCCAGCAGCTCAGGATCACAAGAGACCCAGTACTTC. Residues: CASSSGSQETQYF.

The rearrangement links TRBV6-1 to TRBJ2-7, with a possible D match to TRBD1 (7 bases). Between the trimmed V and J ends, which lost 11 bases and 1 base, there was a span of 18 bases. From germline, CDR1 is MNHNS and CDR2 SASEGT. This CDR3 region has 14 residues. The CDR3 coding sequence is TGTGCCGGTTCCGTAGCAGGGGGGTCCTACGAGCAGTACTTC. Translating gives CAGSVAGGSYEQYF.

This clonotype was observed at least ten times. The V and J genes are TRBV12-5 and TRBJ2-5; 8 nucleotides align to TRBD1. The CDR3 totals 13 residues. Per the germline V gene, CDR1 is LGHNT and CDR2 is FRNRAP. V was pared by 6 bases and J by 5 bases, with 5 bases of the junction left unmatched. The CDR3 sequence: CASGPDRAETQYF. In DNA, the CDR3 is TGTGCTAGTGGACCGGACAGGGCGGAGACCCAGTACTTC. The full variable domain, rest sourced from reference TRBV12-5 and TRBJ2-5, is DARVTQTPRHKVTEMGQEVTMRCQPILGHNTVFWYRQTMMQGLELLAYFRNRAPLDDSGMPKDRFSAEMPDATLATLKIQPSEPRDSAVYFCASGPDRAETQYFGPGTRLLVL.

This clonotype was counted many times. The rearrangement links TRBV18 to TRBJ2-5; 7 nucleotides line up with TRBD2. The V gene's germline CDR1 is KGHSH and CDR2 LQKENI. CDR3 size: 14 residues. The V segment lost 3 bases and the J segment 5 bases; nucleotides outside the gene matches: 6. The CDR3: CASSPASSGETQYF. Written as DNA, the CDR3 is TGTGCCAGCTCACCGGCCAGTAGCGGGGAGACCCAGTACTTC.

This clonotype came up many times. This chain joins TRBV5-1 and TRBJ1-2; 7 bases fit TRBD1. The V gene's germline CDR1 is SGHRS and CDR2 YFSETQ. The V segment lost 3 bases and the J segment 3 bases; nucleotides outside the gene matches: 2. This CDR3 spans 13 amino acids. The CDR3 is CASSWDSDYGYTF. CDR3 DNA sequence: TGCGCCAGCAGCTGGGACAGCGACTATGGCTACACCTTC.

This clonotype was detected many times. The chain recombines TRBV30 with TRBJ1-1; D gene uncertain. Germline V gives CDR1 GTSNPN, CDR2 SVGIG (reference sequence). Trimming stripped 0 bases from V and 8 bases from J, with 7 bases between. This CDR3 spans 11 amino acids. CDR3 nucleotide sequence: TGTGCCTGGAGTGTTTCTCGCGAAGCTTTCTTT. This sequence encodes CAWSVSREAFF.

The DNA for the CDR3 is TGTGCCAGCAGCTTAGGGTTTTTGGCTAGCGGGAGGGCCAGTAATGAGCAGTTCTTC. Protein: CASSLGFLASGRASNEQFF. The chain joins TRBV7-3 to TRBJ2-1; TRBD2 matches at 12 bases. This CDR3 comprises 19 residues. The germline V gene encodes CDR1 SGHTA and CDR2 FQGTGA. The V gene end was trimmed by 2 bases and the J gene end by 7 bases; junction bases not matched to a gene: 15.

This clonotype was detected many times. The gene calls are TRBV7-3 and TRBJ2-1; 8 bases fit TRBD2. V lost 1 base to trimming and J lost 8 bases; unmatched junction nucleotides: 13. Germline V gene data show CDR1 as SGHTA and CDR2 as FQGTGA. CDR3 size: 17 residues. CDR3 nucleotide sequence: TGTGCCAGCAGCTTAAGTCTACCGGGAGGGCCAAACCATGAGCAGTTCTTC. Translation gives CASSLSLPGGPNHEQFF.